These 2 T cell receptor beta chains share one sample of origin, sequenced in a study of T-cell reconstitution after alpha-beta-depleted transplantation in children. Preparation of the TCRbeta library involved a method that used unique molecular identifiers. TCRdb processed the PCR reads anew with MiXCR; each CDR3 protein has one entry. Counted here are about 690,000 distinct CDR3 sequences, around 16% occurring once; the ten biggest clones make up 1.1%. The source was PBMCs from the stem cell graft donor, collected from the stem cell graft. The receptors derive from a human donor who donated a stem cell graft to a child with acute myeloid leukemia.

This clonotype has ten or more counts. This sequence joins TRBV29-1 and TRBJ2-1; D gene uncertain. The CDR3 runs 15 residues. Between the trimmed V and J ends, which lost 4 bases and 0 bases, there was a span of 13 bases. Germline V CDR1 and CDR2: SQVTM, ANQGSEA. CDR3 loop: CSVAAGPSSYNEQFF. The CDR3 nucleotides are TGCAGCGTTGCCGCAGGCCCGAGCTCCTACAATGAGCAGTTCTTC.

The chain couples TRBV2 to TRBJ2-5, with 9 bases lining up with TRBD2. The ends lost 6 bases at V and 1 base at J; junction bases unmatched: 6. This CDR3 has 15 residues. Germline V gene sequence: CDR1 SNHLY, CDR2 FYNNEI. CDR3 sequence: CASRDSRGGQETQYF. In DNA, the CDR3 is TGTGCCAGCAGAGACTCGCGGGGGGGCCAAGAGACCCAGTACTTC.